The clone carrying this TCR beta chain has only one observation. Its specificity is not known. This record comes from a study of cytomegalovirus exposure and HLA in healthy donors. Study summary: Unique TCR beta sequences numbering about 100 million came from around 180 million T cells in an earlier analysis.

Study observations and caveats: Presence/absence analyses assumed roughly uniform sequencing depth across donors.

Primers: 60 Vbeta forward and 13 Jbeta reverse. Method: immunoSEQ multiplex PCR; TCRdb's copy keeps in-frame clones and lacks some. The table includes about 160,000 clones, roughly 77% detected once. Germline assignment: CDR1 SGHTA and CDR2 FQGNSA. Trimming left V 6 bases short and J 0 bases short, with 11 bases between. The CDR3 is 15 amino acids. The J gene is TRBJ1-4, the V gene TRBV7-2; no definite D call. The source is a human donor in good health. Source material: PBMCs. The CDR3 DNA sequence: TGTGCCAGCAGACCAACGAGAGCAACTAATGAAAAACTGTTTTTT. This codes for CASRPTRATNEKLFF.